This is a list of T cell receptor beta chains from one sample in a study of T cell repertoires in cytomegalovirus infection. TCRdb passed the reads through MiXCR, listing each CDR3 protein once. The data contain about 920,000 distinct CDR3 sequences, 25% to 40% of them singletons. Their target antigens are unknown. The sample in question was cultured CD8+ T cells from PBMCs, obtained from culture after CMV antigen stimulation. These receptors were collected from a human donor in good health (CMV status not recorded). Some clones in this sample may be carry-over from other donors' samples. Each CDR3 is given with its conserved first and last residue. Each record gives: D gene, V gene, J gene, clone size, CDR3 DNA, CDR3 protein. D genes are given only for firm matches. Size values are once, few and many counts, or a class for expanded clones, and some rows have none.

TRBD1	TRBV12-3/TRBV12-4	TRBJ1-2	-	TGTGCCAGCACCGGACAGGGTATCTATGGCTACACCTTC	CASTGQGIYGYTF
-	TRBV5-6	TRBJ1-2	-	TGTGCCAGCAGCTTGGGAAGCTCGTTCTATGGCTACACCTTC	CASSLGSSFYGYTF
-	TRBV9	TRBJ2-5	-	TGTGCCAGCAGCGTTTCTGGCAGCCAAGAGACCCAGTACTTC	CASSVSGSQETQYF
-	TRBV7-6	TRBJ2-7	-	TGTGCCAGCACCTCGTCGGCCCGCTCCTACGAGCAGTACTTC	CASTSSARSYEQYF
TRBD1	TRBV9	TRBJ2-5	-	TGTGCCACCAGCTCCGACAGGGGGGTAGGAGAGACCCAGTACTTC	CATSSDRGVGETQYF
-	TRBV2	TRBJ2-5	few	TGTGCCAGCAGTGTGGTGATACTAGCCCTAGAGACCCAGTACTTC	CASSVVILALETQYF
-	TRBV20-1	TRBJ1-1	-	TGCAGTGCTAGACGTCGATGGGGGGCTAAGACTGAAGCTTTCTTT	CSARRRWGAKTEAFF
-	TRBV12-3/TRBV12-4	TRBJ1-3	few	TGTGCCAGCAGCCCCGGTTACACCATATATTTT	CASSPGYTIYF
TRBD2	TRBV20-1	TRBJ2-3	once	TGCAGTGCTAGACGCCCTAGCGGGAGCACAGATACGCAGTATTTT	CSARRPSGSTDTQYF
TRBD1	TRBV27	TRBJ2-6	few	TGTGCCAGCAGCTTCGGGACAGGGGCTAGGGGGGCCAACGTCCTGACTTTC	CASSFGTGARGANVLTF
-	TRBV2	TRBJ1-1	-	TGTGCCAGCCCCCCTCCCCTTAATGAAGCTTTCTTT	CASPPPLNEAFF
-	TRBV6-1	TRBJ2-6	many	TGTGCCATTCAGCGAGGGTCCTTCGAAGGATCTGGGGCCAACGTCCTGACTTTC	CAIQRGSFEGSGANVLTF
TRBD1	TRBV12-3/TRBV12-4	TRBJ2-1	-	TGTGCCAACAGTCCCGAGGGGGCAACCTACAATGAGCAGTTCTTC	CANSPEGATYNEQFF
-	TRBV15	TRBJ2-2	-	TGTGCCACCAGCAGAGGGGGGGGGCCGAACACCGGGGAGCTGTTTTTT	CATSRGGGPNTGELFF
-	TRBV4-1	TRBJ1-1	few	TGCGCCAGCAGCCGCACCCACAGGCGGGACACTGAAGCTTTCTTT	CASSRTHRRDTEAFF
-	TRBV6-2/TRBV6-3	TRBJ2-1	-	TGTGCCACCGTTTACATAGGCGAGCAGTTCTTC	CATVYIGEQFF
-	TRBV4-1	TRBJ2-7	-	TGCGCCAGCAGCCTGCAAGACGGGGGTTCCTACGAGCAGTACTTC	CASSLQDGGSYEQYF
-	TRBV27	TRBJ2-1	few	TGTGCCAGCAGTTTCCAAGCGCCAAAACACGGAGATGAGCAGTTCTTC	CASSFQAPKHGDEQFF
-	TRBV6-1	TRBJ2-7	-	TGTGCCAGCAGTGAAGGGGGTCTCAGCTCCTACGAGCAGTACTTC	CASSEGGLSSYEQYF
TRBD1	TRBV7-8	TRBJ1-1	many	TGTGCCAGCAGCCAAAAGCCCGGGACAGTGAACACTGAAGCTTTCTTT	CASSQKPGTVNTEAFF
-	TRBV4-1	TRBJ2-3	-	TGCGCCAGCAGCCATCGGACCACTAGCACAGATACGCAGTATTTT	CASSHRTTSTDTQYF
-	TRBV28	TRBJ2-2	-	TGTGCCAGCAGTTTACAGGGGAGCACCGGGGAGCTGTTTTTT	CASSLQGSTGELFF
TRBD1	TRBV19	TRBJ1-4	few	TGTGCCAGTAACCCGGGACAGGGAAGTTCCTCCGATGAAAAACTGTTTTTT	CASNPGQGSSSDEKLFF